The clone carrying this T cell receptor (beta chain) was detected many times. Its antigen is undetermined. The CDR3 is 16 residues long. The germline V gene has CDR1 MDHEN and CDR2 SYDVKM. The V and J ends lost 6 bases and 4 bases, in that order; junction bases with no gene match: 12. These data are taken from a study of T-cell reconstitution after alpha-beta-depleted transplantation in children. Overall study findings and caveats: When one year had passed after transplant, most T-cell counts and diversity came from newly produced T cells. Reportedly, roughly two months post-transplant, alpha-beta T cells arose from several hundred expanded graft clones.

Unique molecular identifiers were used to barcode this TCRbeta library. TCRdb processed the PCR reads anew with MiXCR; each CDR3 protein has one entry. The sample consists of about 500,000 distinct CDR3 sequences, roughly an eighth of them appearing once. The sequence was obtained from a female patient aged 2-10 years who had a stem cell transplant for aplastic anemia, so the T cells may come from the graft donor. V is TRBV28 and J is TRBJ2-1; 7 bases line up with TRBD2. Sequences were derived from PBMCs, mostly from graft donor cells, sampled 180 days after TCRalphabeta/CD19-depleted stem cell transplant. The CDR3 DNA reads TGTGCCAGCAGAGGGGCACGGCTAGCGGTTTACAATGAGCAGTTCTTC. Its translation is CASRGARLAVYNEQFF.